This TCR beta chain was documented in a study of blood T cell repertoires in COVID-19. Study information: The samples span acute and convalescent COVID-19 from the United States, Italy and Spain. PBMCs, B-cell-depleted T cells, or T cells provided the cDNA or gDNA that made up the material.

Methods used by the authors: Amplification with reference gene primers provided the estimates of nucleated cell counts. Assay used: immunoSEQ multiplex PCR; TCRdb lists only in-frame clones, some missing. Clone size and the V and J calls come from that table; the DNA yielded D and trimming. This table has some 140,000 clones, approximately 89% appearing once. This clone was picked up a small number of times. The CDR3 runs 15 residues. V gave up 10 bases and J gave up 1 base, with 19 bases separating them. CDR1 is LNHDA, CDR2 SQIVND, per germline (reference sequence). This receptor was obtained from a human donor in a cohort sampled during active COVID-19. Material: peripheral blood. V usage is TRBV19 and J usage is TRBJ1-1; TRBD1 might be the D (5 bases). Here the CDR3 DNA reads TGTGCCACCACAGGAGCCCTACGATCGAACACTGAAGCTTTCTTT. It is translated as CATTGALRSNTEAFF.